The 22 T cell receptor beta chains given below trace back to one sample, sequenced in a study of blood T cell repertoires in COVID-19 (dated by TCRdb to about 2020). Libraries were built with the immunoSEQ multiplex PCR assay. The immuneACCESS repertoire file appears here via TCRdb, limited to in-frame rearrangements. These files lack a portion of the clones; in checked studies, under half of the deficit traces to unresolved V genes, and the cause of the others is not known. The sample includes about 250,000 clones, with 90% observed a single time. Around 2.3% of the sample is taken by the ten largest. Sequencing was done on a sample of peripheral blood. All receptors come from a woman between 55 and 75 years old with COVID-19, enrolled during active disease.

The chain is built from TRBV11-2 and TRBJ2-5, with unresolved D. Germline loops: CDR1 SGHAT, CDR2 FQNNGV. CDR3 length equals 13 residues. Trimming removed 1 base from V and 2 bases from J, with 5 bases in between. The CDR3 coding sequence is TGTGCCAGCAGCTTAGTACAGCAAGAGACCCAGTACTTC. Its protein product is CASSLVQQETQYF. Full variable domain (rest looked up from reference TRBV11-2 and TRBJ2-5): EAGVAQSPRYKIIEKRQSVAFWCNPISGHATLYWYQQILGQGPKLLIQFQNNGVVDDSQLPKDRFSAERLKGVDSTLKIQPAKLEDSAVYLCASSLVQQETQYFGPGTRLLVL.

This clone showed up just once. For the CDR3, the DNA is TGTGCCAGTAGTATAAACAGACTATCGAACACTGAAGCTTTCTTT. The encoded protein is CASSINRLSNTEAFF. The chain carries TRBV19 and TRBJ1-1; D is ambiguous. The CDR3 extends over 15 amino acids. Germline values: CDR1 LNHDA, CDR2 SQIVND (reference sequence). The V end was cut by 2 bases, the J end by 1 base, with 11 bases between.

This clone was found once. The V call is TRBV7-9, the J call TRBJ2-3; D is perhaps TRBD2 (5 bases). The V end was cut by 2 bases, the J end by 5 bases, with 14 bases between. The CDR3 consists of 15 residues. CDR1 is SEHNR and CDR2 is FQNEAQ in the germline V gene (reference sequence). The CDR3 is CASSLRGRSVDTQYF. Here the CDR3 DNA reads TGTGCCAGCAGCTTAAGAGGGCGATCGGTAGATACGCAGTATTTT.

The CDR3 DNA follows: TGTGCCAGCAGCAGAGGGACAGTTAACTATGGCTACACCTTC. Its protein is CASSRGTVNYGYTF. This chain joins TRBV6-5 and TRBJ1-2; 7 bases map to TRBD1. This CDR3 spans 14 amino acids. Germline CDR1 reads MNHEY; CDR2 reads SVGAGI. V trimming: 6 bases; J trimming: 1 base; junction bases outside the gene matches: 5.

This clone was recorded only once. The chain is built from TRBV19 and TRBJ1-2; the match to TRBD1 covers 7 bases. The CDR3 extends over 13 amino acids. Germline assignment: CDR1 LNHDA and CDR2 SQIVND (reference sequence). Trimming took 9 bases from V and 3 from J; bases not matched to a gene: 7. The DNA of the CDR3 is TGTGCCAGCACCGACAGGGTGGACTATGGCTACACCTTC. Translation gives CASTDRVDYGYTF.

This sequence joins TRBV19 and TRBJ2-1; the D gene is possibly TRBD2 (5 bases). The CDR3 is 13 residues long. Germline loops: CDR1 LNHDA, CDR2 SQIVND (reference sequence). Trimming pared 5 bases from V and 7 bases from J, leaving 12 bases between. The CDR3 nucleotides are TGTGCCAGTAGTTACGGGGTTGGGAATGAGCAGTTCTTC. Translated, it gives CASSYGVGNEQFF.

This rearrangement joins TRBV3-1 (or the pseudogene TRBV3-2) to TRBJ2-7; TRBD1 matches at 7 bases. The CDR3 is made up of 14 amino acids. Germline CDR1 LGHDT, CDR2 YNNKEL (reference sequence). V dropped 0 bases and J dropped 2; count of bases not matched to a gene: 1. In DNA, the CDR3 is TGTGCCAGCAGCCAAGATACAGGGGCCTACGAGCAGTACTTC. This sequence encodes CASSQDTGAYEQYF.

The DNA of the CDR3 is TGTGCCAGCAGCTTAGGACTAGAGGGGAGCTCCTATAATTCACCCCTCCACTTT. Its protein is CASSLGLEGSSYNSPLHF. The chain recombines TRBV7-9 with TRBJ1-6, with D possibly TRBD1 on 5 matching bases. The V end was cut by 1 base, the J end by 0 bases, with 13 bases between. Germline V gives CDR1 SEHNR, CDR2 FQNEAQ (reference sequence). The CDR3 runs to 18 residues.

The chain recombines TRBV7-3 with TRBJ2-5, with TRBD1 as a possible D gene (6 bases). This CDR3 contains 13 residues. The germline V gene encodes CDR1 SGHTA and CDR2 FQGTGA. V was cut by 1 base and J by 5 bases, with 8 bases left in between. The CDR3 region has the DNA TGTGCCAGCAGCTTAAGAAGGGGGGAGACCCAGTACTTC. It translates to CASSLRRGETQYF.

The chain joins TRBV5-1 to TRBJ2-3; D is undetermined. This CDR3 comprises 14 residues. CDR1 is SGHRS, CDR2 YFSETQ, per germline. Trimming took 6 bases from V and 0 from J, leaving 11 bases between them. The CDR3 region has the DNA TGCGCCAGCACCCTCGAGAGTAGCACAGATACGCAGTATTTT. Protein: CASTLESSTDTQYF.

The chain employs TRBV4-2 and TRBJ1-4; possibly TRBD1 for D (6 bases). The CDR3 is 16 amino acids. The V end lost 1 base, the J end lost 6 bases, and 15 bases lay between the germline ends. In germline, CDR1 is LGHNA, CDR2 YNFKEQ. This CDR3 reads CASSQVVRGRDEKLFF. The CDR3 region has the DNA TGTGCCAGCAGCCAAGTGGTCAGGGGACGGGATGAAAAACTGTTTTTT.

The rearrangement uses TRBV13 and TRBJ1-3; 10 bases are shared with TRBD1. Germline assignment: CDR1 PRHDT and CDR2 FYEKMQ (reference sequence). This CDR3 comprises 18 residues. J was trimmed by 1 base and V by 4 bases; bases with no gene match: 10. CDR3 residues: CASSSSDRGGKSGNTIYF. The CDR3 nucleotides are TGTGCCAGCAGCTCATCGGACAGGGGGGGAAAGTCTGGAAACACCATATATTTT. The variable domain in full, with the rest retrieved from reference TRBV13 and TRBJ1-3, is AAGVIQSPRHLIKEKRETATLKCYPIPRHDTVYWYQQGPGQDPQFLISFYEKMQSDKGSIPDRFSAQQFSDYHSELNMSSLELGDSALYFCASSSSDRGGKSGNTIYFGEGSWLTVV.

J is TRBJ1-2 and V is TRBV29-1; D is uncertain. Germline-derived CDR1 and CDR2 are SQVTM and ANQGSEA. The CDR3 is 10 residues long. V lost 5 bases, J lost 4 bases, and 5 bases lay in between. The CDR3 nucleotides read TGCAGCGTTTTCAGCTATGGCTACACCTTC. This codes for CSVFSYGYTF.

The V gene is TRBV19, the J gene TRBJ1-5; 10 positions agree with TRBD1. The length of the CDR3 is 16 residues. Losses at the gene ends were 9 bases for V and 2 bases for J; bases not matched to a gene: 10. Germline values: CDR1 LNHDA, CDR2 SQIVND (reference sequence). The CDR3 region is CASSDRGRRGNQPQHF. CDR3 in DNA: TGTGCCAGCAGTGACAGGGGGCGCCGAGGCAATCAGCCCCAGCATTTT.

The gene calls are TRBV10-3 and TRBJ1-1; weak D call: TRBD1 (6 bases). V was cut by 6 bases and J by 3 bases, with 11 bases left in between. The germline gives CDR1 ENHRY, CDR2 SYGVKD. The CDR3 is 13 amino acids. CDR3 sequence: CAISVRGDTEAFF. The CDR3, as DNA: TGTGCCATCAGCGTCAGGGGTGACACTGAAGCTTTCTTT.

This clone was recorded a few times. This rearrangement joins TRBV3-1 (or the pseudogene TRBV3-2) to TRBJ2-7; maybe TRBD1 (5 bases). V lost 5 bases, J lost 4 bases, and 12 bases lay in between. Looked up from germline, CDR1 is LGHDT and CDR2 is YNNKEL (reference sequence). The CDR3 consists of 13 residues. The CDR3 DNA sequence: TGTGCCAGCAGCTCCAGGGTGGGGTACGAGCAGTACTTC. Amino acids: CASSSRVGYEQYF.

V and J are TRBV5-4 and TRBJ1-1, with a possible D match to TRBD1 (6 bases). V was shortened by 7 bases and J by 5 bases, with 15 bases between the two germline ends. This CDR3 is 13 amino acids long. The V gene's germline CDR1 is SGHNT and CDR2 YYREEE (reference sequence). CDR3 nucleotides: TGTGCCAGCGACGGGGGGGCTTCAACTGAAGCTTTCTTT. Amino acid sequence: CASDGGASTEAFF.

For the CDR3, the DNA is TGCGCCAGCAGTATGGTCGGGGGGTCTGGAAACACCATATATTTT. Amino acid sequence: CASSMVGGSGNTIYF. The rearrangement uses TRBV4-1 and TRBJ1-3; tentatively, D is TRBD1 (5 bases). The V gene lost 6 bases and the J gene lost 1 base, with 13 bases spanning the gap. The CDR3 runs 15 residues. Per germline, CDR1 MGHRA and CDR2 YSYEKL.

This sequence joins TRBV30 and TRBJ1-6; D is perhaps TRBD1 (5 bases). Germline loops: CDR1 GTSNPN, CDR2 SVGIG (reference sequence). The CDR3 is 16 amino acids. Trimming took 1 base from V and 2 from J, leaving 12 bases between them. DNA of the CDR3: TGTGCCTGGAGTGACCGACAGACCCCCTATAATTCACCCCTCCACTTT. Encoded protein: CAWSDRQTPYNSPLHF. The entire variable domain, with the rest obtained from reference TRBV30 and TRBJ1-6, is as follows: SQTIHQWPATLVQPVGSPLSLECTVEGTSNPNLYWYRQAAGRGLQLLFYSVGIGQISSEVPQNLSASRPQDRQFILSSKKLLLSDSGFYLCAWSDRQTPYNSPLHFGNGTRLTVT.

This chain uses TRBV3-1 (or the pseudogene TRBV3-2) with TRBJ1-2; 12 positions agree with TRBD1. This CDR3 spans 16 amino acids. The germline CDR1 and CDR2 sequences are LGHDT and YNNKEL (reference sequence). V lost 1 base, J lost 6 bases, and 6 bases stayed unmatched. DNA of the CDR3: TGTGCCAGCAGCCAAGGGGGGACAGGGGGCTTTGATGGCTACACCTTC. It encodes CASSQGGTGGFDGYTF.

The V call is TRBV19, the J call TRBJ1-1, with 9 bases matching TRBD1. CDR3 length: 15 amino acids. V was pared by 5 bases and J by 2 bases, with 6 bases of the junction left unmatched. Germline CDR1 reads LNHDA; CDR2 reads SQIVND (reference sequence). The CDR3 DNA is TGTGCCAGTAGTCCAGGGACAGGGTATAACACTGAAGCTTTCTTT. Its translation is CASSPGTGYNTEAFF.

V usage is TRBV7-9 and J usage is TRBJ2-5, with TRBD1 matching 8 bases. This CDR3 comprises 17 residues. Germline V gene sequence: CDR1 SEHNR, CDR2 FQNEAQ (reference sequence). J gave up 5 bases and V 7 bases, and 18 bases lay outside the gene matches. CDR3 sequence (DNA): TGTGCCAGCATCCTTAAACCCACGGACAGGGATAGGGAGACCCAGTACTTC. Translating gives CASILKPTDRDRETQYF.